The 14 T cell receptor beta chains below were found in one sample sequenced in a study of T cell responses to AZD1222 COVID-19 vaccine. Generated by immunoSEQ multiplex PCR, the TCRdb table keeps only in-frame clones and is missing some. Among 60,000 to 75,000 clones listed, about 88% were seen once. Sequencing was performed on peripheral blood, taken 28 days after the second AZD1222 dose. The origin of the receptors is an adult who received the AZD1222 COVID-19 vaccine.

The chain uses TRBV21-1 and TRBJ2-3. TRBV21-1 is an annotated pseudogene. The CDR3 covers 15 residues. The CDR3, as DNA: TGTGCCAGCACGGTTGAGCAGACCGAAGGGTTCGCGCAGTATTTT. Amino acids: CASTVEQTEGFAQYF.

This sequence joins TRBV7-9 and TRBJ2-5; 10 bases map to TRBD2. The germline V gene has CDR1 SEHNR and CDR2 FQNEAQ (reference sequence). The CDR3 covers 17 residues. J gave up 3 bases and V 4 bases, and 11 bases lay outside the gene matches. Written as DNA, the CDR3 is TGTGCCAGCAGCTCCCCGGTTTGGGGGACTAGCGAAGAGACCCAGTACTTC. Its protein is CASSSPVWGTSEETQYF.

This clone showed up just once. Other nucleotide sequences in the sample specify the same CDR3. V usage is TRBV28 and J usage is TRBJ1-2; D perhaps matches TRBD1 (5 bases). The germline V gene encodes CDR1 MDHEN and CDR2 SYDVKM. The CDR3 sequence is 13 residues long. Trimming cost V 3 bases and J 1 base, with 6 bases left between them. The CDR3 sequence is CASSLGRNYGYTF. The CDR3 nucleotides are TGTGCCAGCAGTTTGGGACGTAACTATGGCTACACCTTC.

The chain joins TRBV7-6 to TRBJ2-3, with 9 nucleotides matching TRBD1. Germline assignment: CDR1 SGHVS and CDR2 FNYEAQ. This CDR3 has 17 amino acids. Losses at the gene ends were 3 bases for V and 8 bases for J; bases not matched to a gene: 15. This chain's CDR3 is CASSLGQGRLSGATQYF. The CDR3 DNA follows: TGTGCCAGCAGCTTGGGACAGGGAAGACTTTCAGGGGCTACGCAGTATTTT.

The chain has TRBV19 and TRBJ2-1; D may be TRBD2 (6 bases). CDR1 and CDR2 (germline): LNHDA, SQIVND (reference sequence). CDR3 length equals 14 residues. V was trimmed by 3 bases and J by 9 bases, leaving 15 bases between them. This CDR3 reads CASSMGLLISEQFF. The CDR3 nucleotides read TGTGCCAGTAGTATGGGACTTCTAATCAGTGAGCAGTTCTTC.

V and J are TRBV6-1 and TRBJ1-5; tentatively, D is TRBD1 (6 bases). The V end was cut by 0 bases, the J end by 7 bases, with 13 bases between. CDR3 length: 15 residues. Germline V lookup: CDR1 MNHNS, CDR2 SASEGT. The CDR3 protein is CASSEAQGGGQPQHF. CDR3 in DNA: TGTGCCAGCAGTGAAGCGCAAGGGGGAGGACAGCCCCAGCATTTT.

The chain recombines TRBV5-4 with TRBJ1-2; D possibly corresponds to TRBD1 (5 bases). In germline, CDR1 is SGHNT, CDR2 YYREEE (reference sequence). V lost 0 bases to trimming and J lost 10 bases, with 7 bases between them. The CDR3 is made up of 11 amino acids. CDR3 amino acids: CASSLGRDYTF. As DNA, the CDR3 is TGTGCCAGCAGCTTGGGCAGGGACTACACCTTC.

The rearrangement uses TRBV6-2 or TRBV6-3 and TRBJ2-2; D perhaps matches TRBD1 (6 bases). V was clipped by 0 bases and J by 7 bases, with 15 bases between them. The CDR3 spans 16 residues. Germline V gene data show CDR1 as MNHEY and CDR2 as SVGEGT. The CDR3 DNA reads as TGTGCCAGCAGTTACTCGACAGGTTGGGGGTTCGGGGAGCTGTTTTTT. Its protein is CASSYSTGWGFGELFF.

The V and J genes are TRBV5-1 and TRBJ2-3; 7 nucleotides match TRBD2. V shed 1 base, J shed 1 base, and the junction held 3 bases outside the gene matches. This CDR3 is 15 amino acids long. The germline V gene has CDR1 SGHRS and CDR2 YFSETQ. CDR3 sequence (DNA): TGCGCCAGCAGCTTGACCAGCGGGGGCACAGATACGCAGTATTTT. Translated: CASSLTSGGTDTQYF.

CDR3 sequence reads: CASSLVQGEGETQYF. CDR3 in DNA: TGTGCCAGCAGCTTAGTCCAGGGAGAGGGAGAGACCCAGTACTTC. This chain connects TRBV11-2 to TRBJ2-5; D may correspond to TRBD1 or TRBD2 (5 bases each). Trimming removed 1 base at V and 4 bases at J, with 13 bases between. The germline CDR1 and CDR2 sequences are SGHAT and FQNNGV. The CDR3 has 15 residues. Combining the CDR3 with reference TRBV11-2 and TRBJ2-5 gives the whole variable domain EAGVAQSPRYKIIEKRQSVAFWCNPISGHATLYWYQQILGQGPKLLIQFQNNGVVDDSQLPKDRFSAERLKGVDSTLKIQPAKLEDSAVYLCASSLVQGEGETQYFGPGTRLLVL.

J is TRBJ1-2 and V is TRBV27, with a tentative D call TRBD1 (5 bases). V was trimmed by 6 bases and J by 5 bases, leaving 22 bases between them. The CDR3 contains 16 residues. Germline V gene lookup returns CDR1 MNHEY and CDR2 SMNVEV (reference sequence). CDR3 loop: CASSRIGGTQGYGYTF. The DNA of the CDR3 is TGTGCCAGCAGCCGAATTGGGGGGACCCAAGGTTATGGCTACACCTTC.

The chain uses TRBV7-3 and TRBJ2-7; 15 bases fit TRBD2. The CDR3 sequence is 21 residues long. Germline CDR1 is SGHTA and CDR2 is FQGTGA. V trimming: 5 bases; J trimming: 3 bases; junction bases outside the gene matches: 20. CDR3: CASSPRTKGLAGGQNNYEQYF. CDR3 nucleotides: TGTGCCAGCAGCCCAAGAACAAAGGGACTAGCGGGAGGCCAAAACAACTACGAGCAGTACTTC. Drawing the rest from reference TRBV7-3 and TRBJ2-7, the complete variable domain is GAGVSQTPSNKVTEKGKYVELRCDPISGHTALYWYRQSLGQGPEFLIYFQGTGAADDSGLPNDRFFAVRPEGSVSTLKIQRTERGDSAVYLCASSPRTKGLAGGQNNYEQYFGPGTRLTVT.

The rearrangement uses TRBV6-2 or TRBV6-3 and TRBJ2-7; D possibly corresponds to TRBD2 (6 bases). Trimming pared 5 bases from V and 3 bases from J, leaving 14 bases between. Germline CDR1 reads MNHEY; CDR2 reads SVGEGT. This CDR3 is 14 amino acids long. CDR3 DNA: TGTGCCAGCAGTCCGGGACTGGCTTACTACGAGCAGTACTTC. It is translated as CASSPGLAYYEQYF.

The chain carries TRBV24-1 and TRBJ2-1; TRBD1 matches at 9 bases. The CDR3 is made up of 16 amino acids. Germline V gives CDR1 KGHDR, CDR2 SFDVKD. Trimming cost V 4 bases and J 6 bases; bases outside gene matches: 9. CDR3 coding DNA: TGTGCCACCAGTGACCCGATACAGGGGGCGGGCAATGAGCAGTTCTTC. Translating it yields CATSDPIQGAGNEQFF.